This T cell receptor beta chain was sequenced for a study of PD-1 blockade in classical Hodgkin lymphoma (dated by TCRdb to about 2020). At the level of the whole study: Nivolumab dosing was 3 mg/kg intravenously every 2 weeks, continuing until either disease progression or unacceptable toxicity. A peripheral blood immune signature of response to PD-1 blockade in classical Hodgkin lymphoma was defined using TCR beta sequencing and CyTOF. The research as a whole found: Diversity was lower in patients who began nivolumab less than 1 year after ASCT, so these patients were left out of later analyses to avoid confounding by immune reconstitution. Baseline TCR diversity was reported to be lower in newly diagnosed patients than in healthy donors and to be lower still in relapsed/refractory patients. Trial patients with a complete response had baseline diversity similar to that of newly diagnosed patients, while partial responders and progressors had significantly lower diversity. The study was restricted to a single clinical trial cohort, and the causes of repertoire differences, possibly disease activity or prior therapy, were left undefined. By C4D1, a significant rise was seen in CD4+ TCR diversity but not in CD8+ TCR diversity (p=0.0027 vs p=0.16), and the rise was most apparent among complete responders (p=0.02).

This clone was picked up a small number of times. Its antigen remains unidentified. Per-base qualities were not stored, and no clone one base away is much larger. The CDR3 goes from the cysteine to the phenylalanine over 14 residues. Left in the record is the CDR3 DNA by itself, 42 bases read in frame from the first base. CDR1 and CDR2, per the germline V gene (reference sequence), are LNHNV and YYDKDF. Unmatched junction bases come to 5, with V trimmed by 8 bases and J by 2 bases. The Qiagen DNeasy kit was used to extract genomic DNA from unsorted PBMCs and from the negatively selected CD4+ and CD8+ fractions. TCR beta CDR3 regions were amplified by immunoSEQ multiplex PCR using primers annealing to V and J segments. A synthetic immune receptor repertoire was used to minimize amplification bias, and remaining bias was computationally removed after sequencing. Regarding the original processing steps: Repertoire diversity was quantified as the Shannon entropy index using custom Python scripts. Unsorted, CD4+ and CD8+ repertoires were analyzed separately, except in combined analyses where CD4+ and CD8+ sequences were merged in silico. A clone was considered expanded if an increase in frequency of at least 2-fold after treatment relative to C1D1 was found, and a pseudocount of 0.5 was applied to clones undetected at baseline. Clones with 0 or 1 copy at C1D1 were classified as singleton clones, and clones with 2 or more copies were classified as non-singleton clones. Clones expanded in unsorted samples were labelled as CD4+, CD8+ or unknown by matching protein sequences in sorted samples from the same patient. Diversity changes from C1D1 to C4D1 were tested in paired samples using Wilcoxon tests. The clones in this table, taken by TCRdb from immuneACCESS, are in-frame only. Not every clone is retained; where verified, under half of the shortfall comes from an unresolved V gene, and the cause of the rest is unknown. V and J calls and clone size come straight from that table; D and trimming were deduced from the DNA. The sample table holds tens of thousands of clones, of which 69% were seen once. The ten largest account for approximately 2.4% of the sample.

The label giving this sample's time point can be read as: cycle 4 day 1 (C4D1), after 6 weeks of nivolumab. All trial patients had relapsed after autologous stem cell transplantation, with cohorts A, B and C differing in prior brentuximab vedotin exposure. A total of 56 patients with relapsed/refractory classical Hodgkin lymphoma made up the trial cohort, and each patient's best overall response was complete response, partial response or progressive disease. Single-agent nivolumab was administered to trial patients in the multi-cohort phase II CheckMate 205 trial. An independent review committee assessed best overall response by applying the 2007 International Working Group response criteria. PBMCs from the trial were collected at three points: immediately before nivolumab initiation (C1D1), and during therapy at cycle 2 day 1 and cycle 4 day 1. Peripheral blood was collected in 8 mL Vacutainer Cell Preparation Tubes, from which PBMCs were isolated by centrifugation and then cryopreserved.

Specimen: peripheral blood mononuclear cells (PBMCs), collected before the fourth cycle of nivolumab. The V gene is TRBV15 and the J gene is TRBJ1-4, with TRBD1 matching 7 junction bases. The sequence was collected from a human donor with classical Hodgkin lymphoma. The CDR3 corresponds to CATSTGATNEKLFF. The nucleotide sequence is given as TGTGCCACCTCCACAGGGGCGACTAATGAAAAACTGTTTTTT. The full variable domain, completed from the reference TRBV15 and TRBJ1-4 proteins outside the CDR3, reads DAMVIQNPRYQVTQFGKPVTLSCSQTLNHNVMYWYQQKSSQAPKLLFHYYDKDFNNEADTPDNFQSRRPNTSFCFLDIRSPGLGDTAMYLCATSTGATNEKLFFGSGTQLSVL.